What follows is one T cell receptor (beta chain) and its context. Its antigen remains unidentified. The PCR had 60 Vbeta and 13 Jbeta primers. TCRdb's table, derived via immunoSEQ multiplex PCR, lists solely in-frame clones and lacks some. In the table there are approximately 190,000 clones, roughly 84% of which are singletons. Donors had nominal health at sampling but likely had unrecorded immune exposures. This sample was taken from a study of cytomegalovirus exposure and HLA in healthy donors. Study in general: When over 300 donors were genotyped, about 86% of them were found to fall in the Caucasian-associated ancestry cluster. Broader study findings: TRBV6-2, TRBV6-3 and other indistinguishable V segments were excluded. Prediction of most subjects' HLA-A and HLA-B alleles by TCR beta sequences was reportedly accurate.

The CDR3 is 16 amino acids. The germline CDR1 and CDR2 sequences are LNHDA and SQIVND (reference sequence). Germline trimming cut 5 bases from V and 1 base from J; bases unmatched to any gene: 8. V is TRBV19 and J is TRBJ2-1; TRBD2 matches at 7 bases. Sequenced input: PBMCs. The clonotype comes from a woman between 45 and 65 years old in good health and CMV-seropositive. The CDR3 nucleotides read TGTGCCAGTAGTCCAGGACTAGGTCAATCCTACAATGAGCAGTTCTTC. Residues: CASSPGLGQSYNEQFF.